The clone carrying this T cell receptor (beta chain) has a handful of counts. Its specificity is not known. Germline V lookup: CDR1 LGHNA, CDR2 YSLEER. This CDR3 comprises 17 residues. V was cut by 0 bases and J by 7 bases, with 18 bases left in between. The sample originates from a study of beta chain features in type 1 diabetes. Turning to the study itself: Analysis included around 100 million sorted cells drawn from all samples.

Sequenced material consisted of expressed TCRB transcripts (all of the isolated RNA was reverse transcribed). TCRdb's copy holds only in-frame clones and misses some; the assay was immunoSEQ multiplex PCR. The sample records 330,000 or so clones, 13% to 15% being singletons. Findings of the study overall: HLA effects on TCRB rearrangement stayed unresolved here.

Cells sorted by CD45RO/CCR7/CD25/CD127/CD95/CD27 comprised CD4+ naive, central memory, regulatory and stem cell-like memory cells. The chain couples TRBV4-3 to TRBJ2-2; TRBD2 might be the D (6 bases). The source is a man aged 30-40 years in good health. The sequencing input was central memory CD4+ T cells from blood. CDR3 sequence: CASSQESPEGAGGELFF. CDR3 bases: TGCGCCAGCAGCCAAGAATCCCCCGAGGGAGCGGGCGGGGAGCTGTTTTTT.